This section outlines one T cell receptor (beta chain) sequence together with its context. CDR3 size: 13 residues. Germline assignment: CDR1 SGHRS and CDR2 YFSETQ. Trimming removed 3 bases at V and 10 bases at J, with 11 bases between. This entry comes from a study of blood T cell repertoires in COVID-19. Study-wide background: Samples representing acute and convalescent COVID-19 were sourced from the United States, Italy and Spain.

Methods used by the authors: It was from reference gene primer amplification that nucleated cell counts were estimated. The assay was immunoSEQ multiplex PCR, and TCRdb's table has in-frame clones only and misses some. V and J calls and clone size are copied from that table; D and trimming were computed from the DNA. This table holds about 250,000 clones, 70% to 90% found once. The chain is built from TRBV5-1 and TRBJ1-6, with D tentatively TRBD1 (5 bases). Sequencing input: peripheral blood. This TCR was recovered from a young man with active or convalescent COVID-19. The CDR3 region has the DNA TGCGCCAGCAGCTCCCAGGGTGGGTCACCCCTCCACTTT. Protein sequence: CASSSQGGSPLHF.